The sequence of this TCR beta chain was determined in a study of T cells in women clearing cervical HPV infection. About the research overall: Case blood drawn at lesion detection; control blood after infection cleared. Overall study findings and caveats: TRBV6-7 abundance was lower in cases than controls (around 0.1% versus 0.15%). CIN3+ cases had significantly higher TCR richness than controls; evenness did not differ. Unknown T-cell numbers per sample may underlie the richness differences.

The CDR3 runs to 15 residues. The V gene's germline CDR1 is DFQATT and CDR2 SNEGSKA (reference sequence). With 4 bases clipped from V and 5 bases from J, the junction kept 12 bases outside the gene matches. Only in-frame clones appear in the TCRdb table, and some are missing; sequencing was by immunoSEQ multiplex PCR. This listing includes 20,000 to 25,000 clones. As concerns this clone: Antigen unknown. The sequenced fragment ends 3 residues before the CDR3 boundary, so the rest is inferred from the germline J gene.

The rearrangement joins TRBV20-1 to TRBJ2-5, with 8 positions matching TRBD2. The sequence was collected from a woman between 18 and 70 years old with a cervical HPV16 infection that either progressed to CIN3+ or cleared (not recorded which). Specimen: blood buffy coat. CDR3 loop: CSATLLAGSGETQYF. Incomplete CDR3 DNA: TGCAGTGCTACACTTTTAGCGGGATCTGGGGAGACC.